These 7 T cell receptor beta chains originate from one sample sequenced in a study of PD-L1 blockade in urothelial cancer. Sequencing was performed with immunoSEQ multiplex PCR; in TCRdb, only in-frame clones are kept and a portion is missing. The sample gives around 30,000 clones, roughly 80% of which show up once; approximately 2% is in the top ten. The material was PBMCs, obtained around atezolizumab (anti-PD-L1) treatment. The receptors stem from a man in his fifties or sixties with urothelial cancer.

The table lists this clone with a count of one. The V and J genes are TRBV28 and TRBJ1-6, with D possibly TRBD1 on 6 matching bases. Germline V gene lookup returns CDR1 MDHEN and CDR2 SYDVKM. This CDR3 has 15 amino acids. The ends were cut back, 3 bases at V and 9 bases at J, with 15 bases in the middle. The CDR3 DNA reads TGTGCCAGCAGTTTCTTAAACAGGGAGCGTTCACCCCTCCACTTT. This encodes CASSFLNRERSPLHF.

In this sample, this clone turned up once. This rearrangement joins TRBV9 to TRBJ2-4, with 12 bases lining up with TRBD2. Germline V gene lookup returns CDR1 SGDLS and CDR2 YYNGEE. The length of the CDR3 is 16 residues. Trimming removed 0 bases from V and 8 bases from J; junction bases left unmatched: 6. The CDR3 DNA reads TGTGCCAGCAGCGTAGGGCTAGCGGGAGGGACGGACATTCAGTACTTC. Protein product: CASSVGLAGGTDIQYF.

This sequence joins TRBV5-1 and TRBJ1-1; D unresolved. Trimming took off 4 bases at V and 5 bases at J, with 18 bases between the two ends. Germline loops: CDR1 SGHRS, CDR2 YFSETQ. The length of the CDR3 is 15 residues. CDR3 residues: CASSPGTRGGTEAFF. DNA of the CDR3: TGCGCCAGCAGCCCTGGAACGCGAGGTGGGACTGAAGCTTTCTTT. The complete variable domain, with remaining parts taken from reference TRBV5-1 and TRBJ1-1, reads KAGVTQTPRYLIKTRGQQVTLSCSPISGHRSVSWYQQTPGQGLQFLFEYFSETQRNKGNFPGRFSGRQFSNSRSEMNVSTLELGDSALYLCASSPGTRGGTEAFFGQGTRLTVV.

The chain combines TRBV27 with TRBJ2-7; 9 nucleotides match TRBD2. The CDR3 extends over 18 amino acids. From germline, CDR1 is MNHEY and CDR2 SMNVEV (reference sequence). V shed 2 bases, J shed 1 base, and the junction held 12 bases outside the gene matches. CDR3 coding DNA: TGTGCCAGCAGTTTAGCGGGGGGGCCAGGGCTCCAATCCTACGAGCAGTACTTC. It encodes CASSLAGGPGLQSYEQYF.

About this clone: Other DNA sequences in this specimen translate into the identical CDR3. The CDR3 sequence is CASSMGGEQFF. The CDR3 DNA reads TGTGCCAGTAGTATGGGGGGTGAGCAGTTCTTC. This sequence joins TRBV19 and TRBJ2-1; D may be TRBD2 (6 bases). The germline V gene has CDR1 LNHDA and CDR2 SQIVND (reference sequence). The CDR3 has 11 residues. The V gene lost 3 bases and the J gene lost 9 bases, with 6 bases spanning the gap.

The chain recombines TRBV2 with TRBJ1-6; D gene unclear. The CDR3 runs 14 residues. V lost 8 bases, J lost 5 bases, and 13 bases lay in between. Germline CDR1 and CDR2: SNHLY and FYNNEI. CDR3 loop: CASGGGRNNSPLHF. The CDR3 region has the DNA TGTGCCAGCGGCGGAGGACGGAATAATTCACCCCTCCACTTT.

The V gene is TRBV5-1, the J gene TRBJ1-1; 10 bases fit TRBD1. V was clipped by 2 bases and J by 5 bases; unmatched bases: 3. CDR3 length: 14 residues. Germline V lookup: CDR1 SGHRS, CDR2 YFSETQ. The CDR3 spells CASSFGTGDTEAFF. CDR3 in DNA: TGCGCCAGCAGCTTCGGGACAGGGGATACTGAAGCTTTCTTT.